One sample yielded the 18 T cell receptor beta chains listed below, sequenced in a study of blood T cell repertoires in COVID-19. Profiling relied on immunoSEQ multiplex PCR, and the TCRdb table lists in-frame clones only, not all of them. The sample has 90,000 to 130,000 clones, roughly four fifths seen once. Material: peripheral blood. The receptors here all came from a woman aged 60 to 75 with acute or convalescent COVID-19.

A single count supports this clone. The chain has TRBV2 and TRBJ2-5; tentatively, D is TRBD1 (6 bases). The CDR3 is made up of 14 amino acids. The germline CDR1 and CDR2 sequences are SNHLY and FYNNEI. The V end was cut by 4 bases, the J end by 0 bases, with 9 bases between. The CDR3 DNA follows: TGTGCCAGCAGTGTGAACAGGGACCAAGAGACCCAGTACTTC. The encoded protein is CASSVNRDQETQYF.

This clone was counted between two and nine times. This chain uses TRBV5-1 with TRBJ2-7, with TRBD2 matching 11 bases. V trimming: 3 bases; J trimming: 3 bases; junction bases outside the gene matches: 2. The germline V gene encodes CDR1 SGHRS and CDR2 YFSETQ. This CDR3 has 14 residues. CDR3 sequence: CASSWLAGGYEQYF. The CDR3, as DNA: TGCGCCAGCAGCTGGCTAGCGGGGGGCTACGAGCAGTACTTC.

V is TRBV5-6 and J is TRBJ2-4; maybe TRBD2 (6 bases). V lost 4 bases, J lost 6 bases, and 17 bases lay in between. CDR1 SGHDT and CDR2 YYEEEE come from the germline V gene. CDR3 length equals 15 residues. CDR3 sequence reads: CASSIGAGSGNIQYF. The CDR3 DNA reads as TGTGCCAGCAGCATCGGAGCGGGCTCAGGAAACATTCAGTACTTC.

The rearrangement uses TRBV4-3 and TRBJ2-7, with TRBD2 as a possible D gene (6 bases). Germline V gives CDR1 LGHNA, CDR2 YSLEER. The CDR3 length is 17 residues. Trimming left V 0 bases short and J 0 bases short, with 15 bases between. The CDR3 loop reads CASSQDATGVTSYEQYF. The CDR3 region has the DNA TGCGCCAGCAGCCAAGATGCGACGGGGGTTACCTCCTACGAGCAGTACTTC.

In DNA form, the CDR3 reads TGTGCCAGCAGTTACACCCAGGGGGCTCAAACCTACGAGCAGTACTTC. Protein: CASSYTQGAQTYEQYF. The chain uses TRBV28 and TRBJ2-7, with 8 bases identical to TRBD1. There are 16 residues in the CDR3. From germline, CDR1 is MDHEN and CDR2 SYDVKM. V lost 4 bases, J lost 2 bases, and 10 bases stayed unmatched.

CDR3 DNA sequence: TGTGCCAGCAGCCCAACTTCCGGGGATGACAAAAACATTCAGTACTTC. This translates into CASSPTSGDDKNIQYF. V is TRBV9 and J is TRBJ2-4; possible D gene TRBD2, 5 bases. Germline V gives CDR1 SGDLS, CDR2 YYNGEE. The length of the CDR3 is 16 residues. V was cut by 4 bases and J by 3 bases, with 17 bases left in between.

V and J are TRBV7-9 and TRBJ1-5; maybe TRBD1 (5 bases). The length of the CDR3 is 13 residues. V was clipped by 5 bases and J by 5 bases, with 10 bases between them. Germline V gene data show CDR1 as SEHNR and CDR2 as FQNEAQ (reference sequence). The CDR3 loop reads CASSRTPDQPQHF. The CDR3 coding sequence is TGTGCCAGCAGCCGGACACCCGATCAGCCCCAGCATTTT.

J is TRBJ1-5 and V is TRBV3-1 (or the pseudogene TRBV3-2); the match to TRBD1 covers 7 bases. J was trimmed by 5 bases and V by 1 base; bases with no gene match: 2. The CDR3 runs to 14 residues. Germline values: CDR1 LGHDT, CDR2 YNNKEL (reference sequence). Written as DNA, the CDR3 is TGTGCCAGCAGCCAAGGACAGGGAGATCAGCCCCAGCATTTT. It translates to CASSQGQGDQPQHF.

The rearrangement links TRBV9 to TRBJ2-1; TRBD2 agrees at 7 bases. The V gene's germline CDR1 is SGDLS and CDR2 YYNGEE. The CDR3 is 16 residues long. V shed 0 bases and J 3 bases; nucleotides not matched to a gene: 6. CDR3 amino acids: CASSVDVRDYYNEQFF. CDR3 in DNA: TGTGCCAGCAGCGTAGATGTACGGGACTACTACAATGAGCAGTTCTTC.

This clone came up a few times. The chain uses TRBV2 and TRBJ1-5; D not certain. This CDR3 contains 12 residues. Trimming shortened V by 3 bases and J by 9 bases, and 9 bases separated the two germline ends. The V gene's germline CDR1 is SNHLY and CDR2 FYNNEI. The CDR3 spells CASSDQVGPQHF. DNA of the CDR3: TGTGCCAGCAGTGATCAGGTGGGGCCCCAGCATTTT.

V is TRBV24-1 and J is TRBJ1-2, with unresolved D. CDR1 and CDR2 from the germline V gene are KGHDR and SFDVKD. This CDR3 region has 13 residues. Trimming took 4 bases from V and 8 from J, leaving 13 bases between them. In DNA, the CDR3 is TGTGCCACCAGTGACCCCGAAGTTCGGGGCTACACCTTC. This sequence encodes CATSDPEVRGYTF.

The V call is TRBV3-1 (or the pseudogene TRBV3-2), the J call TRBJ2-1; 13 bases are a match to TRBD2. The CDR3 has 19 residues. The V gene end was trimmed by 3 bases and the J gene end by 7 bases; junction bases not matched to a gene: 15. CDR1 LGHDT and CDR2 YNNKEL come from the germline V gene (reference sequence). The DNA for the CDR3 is TGTGCCAGCAGCCACCCAGACCCAATAACTAGCGGGGGGGTTAATGAGCAGTTCTTC. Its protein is CASSHPDPITSGGVNEQFF.

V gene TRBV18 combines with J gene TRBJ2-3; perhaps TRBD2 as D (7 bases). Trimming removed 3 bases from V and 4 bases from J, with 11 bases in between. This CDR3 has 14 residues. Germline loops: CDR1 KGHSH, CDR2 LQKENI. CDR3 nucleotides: TGTGCCAGCTCACCGGAGGGGGGGGCAGATACGCAGTATTTT. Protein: CASSPEGGADTQYF.

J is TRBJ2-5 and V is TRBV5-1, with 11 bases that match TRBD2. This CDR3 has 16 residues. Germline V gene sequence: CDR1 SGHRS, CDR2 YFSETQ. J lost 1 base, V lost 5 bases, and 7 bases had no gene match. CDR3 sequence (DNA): TGCGCCAGCAGTTACGAAGGACTAGCGGGCCAAGAGACCCAGTACTTC. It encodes CASSYEGLAGQETQYF. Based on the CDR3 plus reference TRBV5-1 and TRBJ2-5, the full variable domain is KAGVTQTPRYLIKTRGQQVTLSCSPISGHRSVSWYQQTPGQGLQFLFEYFSETQRNKGNFPGRFSGRQFSNSRSEMNVSTLELGDSALYLCASSYEGLAGQETQYFGPGTRLLVL.

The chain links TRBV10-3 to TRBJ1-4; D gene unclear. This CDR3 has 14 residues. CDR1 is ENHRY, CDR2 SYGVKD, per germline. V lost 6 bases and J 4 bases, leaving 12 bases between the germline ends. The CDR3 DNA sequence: TGTGCCATCAGCGACTCGCCGGGTAATGAAAAACTGTTTTTT. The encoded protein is CAISDSPGNEKLFF.

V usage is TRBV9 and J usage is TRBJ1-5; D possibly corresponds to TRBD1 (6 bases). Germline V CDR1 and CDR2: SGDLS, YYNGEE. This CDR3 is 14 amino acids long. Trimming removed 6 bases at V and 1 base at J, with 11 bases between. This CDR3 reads CASNGGQSNQPQHF. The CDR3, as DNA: TGTGCCAGCAACGGGGGGCAGAGCAATCAGCCCCAGCATTTT. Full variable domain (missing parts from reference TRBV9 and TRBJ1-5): DSGVTQTPKHLITATGQRVTLRCSPRSGDLSVYWYQQSLDQGLQFLIQYYNGEERAKGNILERFSAQQFPDLHSELNLSSLELGDSALYFCASNGGQSNQPQHFGDGTRLSIL.

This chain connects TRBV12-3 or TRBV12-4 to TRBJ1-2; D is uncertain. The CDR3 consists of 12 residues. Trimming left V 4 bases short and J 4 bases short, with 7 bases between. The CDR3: CASSSGSYGYTF. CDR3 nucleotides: TGTGCCAGCAGTTCAGGATCCTATGGCTACACCTTC.

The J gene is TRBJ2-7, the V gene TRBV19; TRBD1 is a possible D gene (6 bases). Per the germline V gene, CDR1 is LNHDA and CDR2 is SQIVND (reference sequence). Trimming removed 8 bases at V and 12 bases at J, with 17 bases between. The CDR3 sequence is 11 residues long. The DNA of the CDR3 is TGTGCCAGTCGGACAGAAAATCTTCTGTACTTC. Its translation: CASRTENLLYF.